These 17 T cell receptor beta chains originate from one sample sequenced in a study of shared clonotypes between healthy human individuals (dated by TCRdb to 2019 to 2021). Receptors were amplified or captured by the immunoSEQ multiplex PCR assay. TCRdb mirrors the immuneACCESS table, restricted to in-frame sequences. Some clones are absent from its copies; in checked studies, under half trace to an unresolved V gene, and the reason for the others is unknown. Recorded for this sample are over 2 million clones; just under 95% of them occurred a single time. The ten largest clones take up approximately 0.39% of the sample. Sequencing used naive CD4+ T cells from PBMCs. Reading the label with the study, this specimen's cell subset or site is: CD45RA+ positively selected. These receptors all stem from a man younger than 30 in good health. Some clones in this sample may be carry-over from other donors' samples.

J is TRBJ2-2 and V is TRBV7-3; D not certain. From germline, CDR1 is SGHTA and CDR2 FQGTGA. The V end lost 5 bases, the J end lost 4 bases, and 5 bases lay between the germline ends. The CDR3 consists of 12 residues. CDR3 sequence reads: CASSPATGELFF. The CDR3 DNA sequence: TGTGCCAGCAGCCCTGCCACCGGGGAGCTGTTTTTT.

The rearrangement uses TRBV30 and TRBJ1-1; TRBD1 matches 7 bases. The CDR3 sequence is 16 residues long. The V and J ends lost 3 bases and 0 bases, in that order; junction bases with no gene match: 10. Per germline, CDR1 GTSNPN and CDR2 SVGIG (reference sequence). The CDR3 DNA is TGTGCCTGGAGGCCCCGGACAGGCACCTTGAACACTGAAGCTTTCTTT. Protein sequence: CAWRPRTGTLNTEAFF.

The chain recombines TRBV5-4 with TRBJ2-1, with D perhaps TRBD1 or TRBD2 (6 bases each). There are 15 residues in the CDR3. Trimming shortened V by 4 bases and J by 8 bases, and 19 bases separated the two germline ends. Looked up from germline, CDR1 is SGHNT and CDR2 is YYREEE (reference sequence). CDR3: CASSPGTGGGDEQFF. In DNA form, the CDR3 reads TGTGCCAGCAGCCCCGGAACCGGAGGGGGTGATGAGCAGTTCTTC.

The CDR3 is CASSQVSDRGHEKLFF. The CDR3, as DNA: TGCGCCAGCAGCCAAGTGTCGGACAGGGGTCATGAAAAACTGTTTTTT. The chain combines TRBV4-1 with TRBJ1-4, with TRBD1 matching over 9 bases. Germline-derived CDR1 and CDR2 are MGHRA and YSYEKL. This CDR3 comprises 16 residues. Trimming cost V 1 base and J 6 bases; bases outside gene matches: 6.

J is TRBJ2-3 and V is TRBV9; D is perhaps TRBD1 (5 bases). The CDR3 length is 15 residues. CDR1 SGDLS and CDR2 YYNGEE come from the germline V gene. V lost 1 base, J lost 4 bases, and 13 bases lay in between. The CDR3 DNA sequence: TGTGCCAGCAGCGTAATTTCCCAGGGCCCAGATACGCAGTATTTT. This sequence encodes CASSVISQGPDTQYF. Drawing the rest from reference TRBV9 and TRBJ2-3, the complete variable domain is DSGVTQTPKHLITATGQRVTLRCSPRSGDLSVYWYQQSLDQGLQFLIQYYNGEERAKGNILERFSAQQFPDLHSELNLSSLELGDSALYFCASSVISQGPDTQYFGPGTRLTVL.

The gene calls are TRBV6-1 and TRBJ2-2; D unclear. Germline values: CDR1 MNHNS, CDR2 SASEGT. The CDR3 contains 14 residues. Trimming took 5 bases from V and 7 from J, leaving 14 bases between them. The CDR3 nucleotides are TGTGCCAGCAGTAAAATATTGTCAGACGGGGAGCTGTTTTTT. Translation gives CASSKILSDGELFF.

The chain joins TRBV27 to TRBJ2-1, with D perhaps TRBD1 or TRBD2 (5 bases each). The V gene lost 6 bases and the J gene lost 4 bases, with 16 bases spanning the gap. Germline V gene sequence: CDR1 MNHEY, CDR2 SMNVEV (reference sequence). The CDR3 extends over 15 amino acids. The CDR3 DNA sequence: TGTGCCAGCAGCCGCGAGGGGCCCGGGTACAATGAGCAGTTCTTC. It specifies CASSREGPGYNEQFF.

As DNA, the CDR3 is TGTGCCAGCAGTTTAAGGGGAGGGACAGGGGGCAAAAGCTACACCTTC. Its protein is CASSLRGGTGGKSYTF. This rearrangement joins TRBV28 to TRBJ1-2; TRBD1 agrees at 12 bases. CDR1 and CDR2 from the germline V gene are MDHEN and SYDVKM. This CDR3 spans 16 amino acids. The V gene end was trimmed by 2 bases and the J gene end by 9 bases; junction bases not matched to a gene: 10.

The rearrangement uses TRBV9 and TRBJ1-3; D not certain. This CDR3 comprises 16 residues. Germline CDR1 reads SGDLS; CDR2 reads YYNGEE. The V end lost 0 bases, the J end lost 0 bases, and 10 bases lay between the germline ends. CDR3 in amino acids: CASSVEGSSSGNTIYF. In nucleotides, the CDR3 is TGTGCCAGCAGCGTAGAAGGCAGCAGCTCTGGAAACACCATATATTTT.

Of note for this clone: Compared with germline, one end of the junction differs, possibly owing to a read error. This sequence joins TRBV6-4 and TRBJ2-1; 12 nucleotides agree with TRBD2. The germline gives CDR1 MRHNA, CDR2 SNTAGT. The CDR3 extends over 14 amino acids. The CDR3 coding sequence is TGTGCCAGCAGAGACTGGACTAGCGGGGAGGAGCAGTTCTTC. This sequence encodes CASRDWTSGEEQFF.

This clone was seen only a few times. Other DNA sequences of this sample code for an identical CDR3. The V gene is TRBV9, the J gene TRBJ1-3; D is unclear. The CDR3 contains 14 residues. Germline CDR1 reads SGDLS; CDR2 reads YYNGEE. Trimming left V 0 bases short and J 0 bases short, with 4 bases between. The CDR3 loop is CASSVVGSGNTIYF. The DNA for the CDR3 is TGTGCCAGCAGCGTAGTGGGCTCTGGAAACACCATATATTTT.

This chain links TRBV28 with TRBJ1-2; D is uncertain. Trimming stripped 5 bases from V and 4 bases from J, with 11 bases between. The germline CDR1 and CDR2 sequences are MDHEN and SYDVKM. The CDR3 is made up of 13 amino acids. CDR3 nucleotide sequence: TGTGCCAGCAGTCCCCGATGGGGCTATGGCTACACCTTC. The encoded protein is CASSPRWGYGYTF.

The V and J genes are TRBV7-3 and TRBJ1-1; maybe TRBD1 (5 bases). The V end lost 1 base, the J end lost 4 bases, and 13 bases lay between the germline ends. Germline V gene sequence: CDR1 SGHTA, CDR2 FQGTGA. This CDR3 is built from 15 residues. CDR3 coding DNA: TGTGCCAGCAGCTTAAGATCCGACAGCTCCACTGAAGCTTTCTTT. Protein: CASSLRSDSSTEAFF.

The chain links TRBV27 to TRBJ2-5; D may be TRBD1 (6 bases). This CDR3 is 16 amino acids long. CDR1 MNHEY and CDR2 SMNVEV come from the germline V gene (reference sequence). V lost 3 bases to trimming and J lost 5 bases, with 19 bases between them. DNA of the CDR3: TGTGCCAGCAGTTTCCACGGGACGGACAGCGAGGAGACCCAGTACTTC. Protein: CASSFHGTDSEETQYF.

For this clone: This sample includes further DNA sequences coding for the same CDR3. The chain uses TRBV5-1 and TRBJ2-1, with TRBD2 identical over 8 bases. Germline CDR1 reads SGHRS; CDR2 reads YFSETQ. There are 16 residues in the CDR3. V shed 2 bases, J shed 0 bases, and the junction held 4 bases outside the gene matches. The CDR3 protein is CASSLAGASSYNEQFF. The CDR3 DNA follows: TGCGCCAGCAGCTTAGCGGGAGCTAGCTCCTACAATGAGCAGTTCTTC.

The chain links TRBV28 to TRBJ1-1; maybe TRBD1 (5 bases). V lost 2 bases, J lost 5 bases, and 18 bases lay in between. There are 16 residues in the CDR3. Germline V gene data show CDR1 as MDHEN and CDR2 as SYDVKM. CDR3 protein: CASSLPGVGRETEAFF. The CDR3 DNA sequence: TGTGCCAGCAGTTTACCGGGCGTTGGCAGGGAGACTGAAGCTTTCTTT.

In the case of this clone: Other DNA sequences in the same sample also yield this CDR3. The CDR3 is CASSLAGVNTGELFF. The CDR3 DNA follows: TGCGCCAGCAGCTTGGCGGGGGTCAACACCGGGGAGCTGTTTTTT. The chain employs TRBV5-1 and TRBJ2-2, with a possible D match to TRBD2 (6 bases). This CDR3 has 15 residues. Germline CDR1 is SGHRS and CDR2 is YFSETQ. The V and J ends lost 0 bases and 2 bases respectively, with 8 bases between them.